A single sample gave rise to the 11 T cell receptor beta chains below, sequenced in a study of cytomegalovirus exposure and HLA in healthy donors. The PCR made use of 60 Vbeta and 13 Jbeta primers. TCRdb keeps only in-frame clones here, not all; method: immunoSEQ multiplex PCR. The listing contains 35,000 to 45,000 clones. Sequencing input: PBMCs. These receptors all come from a woman in her 30s in good health and CMV-seropositive.

The chain joins TRBV28 to TRBJ1-1, with D maybe TRBD1 (5 bases). The CDR3 sequence is 15 residues long. Germline assignment: CDR1 MDHEN and CDR2 SYDVKM. The V end was cut by 5 bases, the J end by 0 bases, with 13 bases between. CDR3 DNA sequence: TGTGCCAGCAGTCTACGGACAAACTTGAACACTGAAGCTTTCTTT. Translated: CASSLRTNLNTEAFF.

The chain couples TRBV6-5 to TRBJ1-2, with unresolved D. The CDR3 is 13 amino acids. Germline V gives CDR1 MNHEY, CDR2 SVGAGI. V was trimmed by 5 bases and J by 7 bases, leaving 14 bases between them. As DNA, the CDR3 is TGTGCCAGCAGTATCAGCGGCCCGGGTGGCTACACCTTC. Translating it yields CASSISGPGGYTF.

Details on this clone: An end of the junction does not agree with germline; a read error may underlie this. This chain links TRBV19 with TRBJ2-5; 10 nucleotides line up with TRBD1. The CDR3 is made up of 16 amino acids. Germline CDR1 is LNHDA and CDR2 is SQIVND (reference sequence). CDR3 region: CTSRGPGQGRQETQYF. CDR3 nucleotide sequence: TGTACCAGTAGGGGGCCGGGACAGGGGCGGCAAGAGACCCAGTACTTC.

The J gene is TRBJ2-5, the V gene TRBV28, with 9 bases that match TRBD2. Germline V gene data show CDR1 as MDHEN and CDR2 as SYDVKM. This CDR3 is built from 14 residues. Unmatched junction bases numbered 7, after V lost 7 bases and J lost 4 bases. Here the CDR3 DNA reads TGTGCCAGCAAACAGCGGGGGGTAGGAGAGACCCAGTACTTC. Protein product: CASKQRGVGETQYF.

The rearrangement uses TRBV28 and TRBJ2-7; 7 bases fit TRBD2. Germline loops: CDR1 MDHEN, CDR2 SYDVKM. V trimming: 8 bases; J trimming: 5 bases; junction bases outside the gene matches: 9. The CDR3 has 13 amino acids. DNA for the CDR3: TGTGCCAGCCTACTTAGCGGGCTCGACGAGCAGTACTTC. Translated: CASLLSGLDEQYF.

The gene calls are TRBV7-2 and TRBJ2-2; TRBD2 aligns across 15 bases. Per germline, CDR1 SGHTA and CDR2 FQGNSA. The CDR3 consists of 16 residues. V shed 2 bases, J shed 7 bases, and the junction held 2 bases outside the gene matches. The CDR3 sequence is CASSLMGLAGGGELFF. The CDR3 DNA reads TGTGCCAGCAGCTTAATGGGACTAGCGGGGGGCGGGGAGCTGTTTTTT.

The V gene is TRBV5-1, the J gene TRBJ1-2; possible D gene TRBD1, 5 bases. This CDR3 has 11 residues. The germline CDR1 and CDR2 sequences are SGHRS and YFSETQ. V was clipped by 5 bases and J by 7 bases, with 9 bases between them. The CDR3 coding sequence is TGCGCCAGCAGGACAGACAGTGGCTACACCTTC. Its protein product is CASRTDSGYTF.

This chain links TRBV6-5 with TRBJ1-1, with unresolved D. The V end lost 0 bases, the J end lost 0 bases, and 5 bases lay between the germline ends. This CDR3 has 14 residues. Germline loops: CDR1 MNHEY, CDR2 SVGAGI. For the CDR3, the DNA is TGTGCCAGCAGTTACTCGAGTCTGAACACTGAAGCTTTCTTT. Translation gives CASSYSSLNTEAFF.

The rearrangement links TRBV5-6 to TRBJ2-4; D might be TRBD2 (5 bases). Germline-derived CDR1 and CDR2 are SGHDT and YYEEEE. Trimming cost V 3 bases and J 7 bases, with 17 bases left between them. The CDR3 runs to 15 residues. The CDR3 protein is CASSSLVAERNIQYF. The CDR3 DNA is TGTGCCAGCAGCTCCCTGGTGGCGGAGCGGAACATTCAGTACTTC.

The chain couples TRBV9 to TRBJ1-6; 7 bases fit TRBD1. CDR3 length: 15 residues. The junction had 2 bases not matched to a gene; V was cut back by 0 bases and J by 5 bases. Germline CDR1 reads SGDLS; CDR2 reads YYNGEE. The CDR3 DNA sequence: TGTGCCAGCAGCGTAGGTGGGACAGATAATTCACCCCTCCACTTT. This sequence encodes CASSVGGTDNSPLHF.

The chain has TRBV2 and TRBJ2-3, with D tentatively TRBD1 (6 bases). Germline lookup yields CDR1 SNHLY and CDR2 FYNNEI. Trimming removed 3 bases from V and 0 bases from J, with 10 bases in between. There are 15 residues in the CDR3. The CDR3 sequence is CASSDWTASTDTQYF. For the CDR3, the DNA is TGTGCCAGCAGTGACTGGACAGCGAGCACAGATACGCAGTATTTT.